Below, 5 T cell receptor beta chains from the same sample are listed, as sequenced in a study of OX40 agonist ivuxolimab in advanced cancers. Measured with immunoSEQ multiplex PCR; TCRdb has only the in-frame clones, and not every one. The sample has more than 65,000 clones, approximately 90% seen once. The input for sequencing was CD4+ or CD8+ T cells sorted from blood, taken in a trial of the OX40 agonist ivuxolimab. The receptors were sampled from an adult with an advanced solid tumor such as melanoma, head and neck, liver or kidney cancer.

The count of this clone is one. J is TRBJ1-1 and V is TRBV12-5, with 7 bases lining up with TRBD1. Trimming at V came to 3 bases and at J to 4 bases, leaving 5 bases not matched to a gene. The CDR3 runs 14 residues. CDR1 is LGHNT and CDR2 is FRNRAP in the germline V gene. The CDR3 spells CASGLGGVGTEAFF. The CDR3 DNA reads TGTGCTAGTGGTTTAGGGGGCGTAGGCACTGAAGCTTTCTTT.

This clone was counted only a few times. The chain recombines TRBV7-3 with TRBJ1-1; no definite D call. The germline V gene encodes CDR1 SGHTA and CDR2 FQGTGA. This CDR3 has 14 amino acids. V was clipped by 6 bases and J by 1 base, with 12 bases between them. This chain's CDR3 is CASSLGGSNTEAFF. Here the CDR3 DNA reads TGTGCCAGCAGTTTAGGAGGATCGAACACTGAAGCTTTCTTT.

The chain recombines TRBV7-9 with TRBJ1-1; no definite D call. The germline gives CDR1 SEHNR, CDR2 FQNEAQ (reference sequence). The germline V and J ends were trimmed by 2 bases and 2 bases, with 6 bases remaining between them. The CDR3 consists of 13 residues. The CDR3 DNA is TGTGCCAGCAGCTTAACGGATAACACTGAAGCTTTCTTT. Its protein product is CASSLTDNTEAFF.

CDR3 residues: CASSRTSGNNEQFF. The CDR3 nucleotides are TGCGCCAGCAGCCGGACTAGCGGGAACAATGAGCAGTTCTTC. The V and J genes are TRBV5-1 and TRBJ2-1, with 12 bases identical to TRBD2. This CDR3 region has 14 residues. V dropped 4 bases and J dropped 5; count of bases not matched to a gene: 1. The germline V gene has CDR1 SGHRS and CDR2 YFSETQ.

This clone occurred once. This rearrangement joins TRBV5-4 to TRBJ2-1, with D possibly matching TRBD2 (6 bases). Trimming took 4 bases from V and 3 from J, leaving 14 bases between them. The CDR3 extends over 15 amino acids. Germline V gene lookup returns CDR1 SGHNT and CDR2 YYREEE (reference sequence). The CDR3 nucleotides are TGTGCCAGCAGCACGGGTGGAGGGGTCTACAATGAGCAGTTCTTC. Translating gives CASSTGGGVYNEQFF. Using reference TRBV5-4 and TRBJ2-1 for the parts outside the CDR3, the full variable domain is ETGVTQSPTHLIKTRGQQVTLRCSSQSGHNTVSWYQQALGQGPQFIFQYYREEENGRGNFPPRFSGLQFPNYSSELNVNALELDDSALYLCASSTGGGVYNEQFFGPGTRLTVL.